One and the same sample provided the 3 T cell receptor beta chains below, sequenced in a study of Tregs in tolerant kidney transplant recipients. The table came from immunoSEQ multiplex PCR; TCRdb's copy has only in-frame clones and leaves some out. Altogether tens of thousands of clones are present, about 83% being singletons, with the ten largest covering 4.5% to 5.5%. Sequencing input: CD4+ T cells from blood. These receptors were taken from a human donor in good health.

The rearrangement joins TRBV11-3 to TRBJ2-1; 12 bases are shared with TRBD2. The V and J ends lost 6 bases and 12 bases, in that order; junction bases with no gene match: 3. Germline-derived CDR1 and CDR2 are SGHNT and YENEEA. The CDR3 is made up of 12 amino acids. The DNA for the CDR3 is TGTGCCAGCAGATCTAGCGGGAGGGTGCAGTTCTTC. Residues: CASRSSGRVQFF.

The chain recombines TRBV7-8 with TRBJ2-5; 8 bases fit TRBD2. V was pared by 1 base and J by 4 bases, with 14 bases of the junction left unmatched. The germline V gene has CDR1 SGHVS and CDR2 FQNEAQ. This CDR3 is built from 18 residues. CDR3 sequence: CASSLGVGAGGISETQYF. CDR3 in DNA: TGTGCCAGCAGCTTAGGGGTCGGGGCGGGAGGTATTTCAGAGACCCAGTACTTC.

Here the CDR3 reads CASKISGANVLTF. DNA of the CDR3: TGTGCCAGTAAAATCTCTGGGGCCAACGTCCTGACTTTC. The chain joins TRBV19 to TRBJ2-6; D call uncertain. V dropped 7 bases and J dropped 0 bases, with 4 bases sitting between them. Per the germline V gene, CDR1 is LNHDA and CDR2 is SQIVND (reference sequence). This CDR3 is 13 amino acids long.